This TCR beta chain stems from a study of post-analysis software for immune sequencing data. General study results and limits: In patients, roughly 5 TRBV segments were more frequent than in controls, with TRBV5-6, TRBV5-1 and TRBV20-1 among them. Patients with multiple sclerosis recorded significantly lower normalized Chao1 diversity than controls, the study found.

In the case of this clonotype: The antigen remains unidentified.

V lost 7 bases and J lost 4, with 10 bases in between. The CDR3 has 11 residues. Per germline, CDR1 DFQATT and CDR2 SNEGSKA (reference sequence). Presence of unique molecular identifiers characterized the TCR beta cDNA libraries. MiXCR, applied by TCRdb to the PCR reads, yields one record per CDR3 protein. The repertoire includes approximately 570,000 distinct CDR3 sequences, roughly 47% of them detected once, and under 2% sits in the top ten. This clonotype was obtained from a girl aged 5-17 years with multiple sclerosis. The chain employs TRBV20-1 and TRBJ2-5, with D uncertain. Material: blood. CDR3 bases: TGCAGTGTACCCTGGCGAGAGACCCAGTACTTC. Residues: CSVPWRETQYF.